The text below deals with one T cell receptor (beta chain). Its matching antigen is unknown. Trimming took 3 bases from V and 2 from J, leaving 10 bases between them. In germline, CDR1 is SGHVS, CDR2 FQNEAQ. The CDR3 covers 15 residues. Produced via immunoSEQ multiplex PCR; TCRdb's table is partial and in-frame only. Among 71,000 or so clones, roughly 92% were seen once, and the ten largest hold about 6.4%. The sample originates from a study of OX40 agonist ivuxolimab in advanced cancers. Study results and caveats: CD8+ T cells (on average) carried more expanded clones than CD4+ T cells.

The chain joins TRBV7-8 to TRBJ1-4, with D unresolved. Specimen: CD4+ or CD8+ T cells sorted from blood, collected in a trial of the OX40 agonist ivuxolimab. This clonotype was sampled from an adult with an advanced solid tumor such as melanoma, head and neck, liver or kidney cancer. The DNA for the CDR3 is TGTGCCAGCAGCTTCGGGGATGGGACTAATGAAAAACTGTTTTTT. Amino acids: CASSFGDGTNEKLFF.